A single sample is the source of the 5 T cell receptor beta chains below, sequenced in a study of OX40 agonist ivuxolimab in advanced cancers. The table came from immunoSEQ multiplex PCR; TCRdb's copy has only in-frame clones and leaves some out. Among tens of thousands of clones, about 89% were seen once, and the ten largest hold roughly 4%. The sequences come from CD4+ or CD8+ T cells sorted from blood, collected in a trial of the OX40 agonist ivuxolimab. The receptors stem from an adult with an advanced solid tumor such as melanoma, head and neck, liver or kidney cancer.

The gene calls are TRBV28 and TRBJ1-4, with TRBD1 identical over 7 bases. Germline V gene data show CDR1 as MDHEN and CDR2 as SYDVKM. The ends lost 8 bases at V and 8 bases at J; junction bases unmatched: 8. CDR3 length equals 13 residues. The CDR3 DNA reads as TGTGCCAGCGGGACAGTGTCATGGGAAAAACTGTTTTTT. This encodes CASGTVSWEKLFF. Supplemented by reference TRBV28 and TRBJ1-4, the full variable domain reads DVKVTQSSRYLVKRTGEKVFLECVQDMDHENMFWYRQDPGLGLRLIYFSYDVKMKEKGDIPEGYSVSREKKERFSLILESASTNQTSMYLCASGTVSWEKLFFGSGTQLSVL.

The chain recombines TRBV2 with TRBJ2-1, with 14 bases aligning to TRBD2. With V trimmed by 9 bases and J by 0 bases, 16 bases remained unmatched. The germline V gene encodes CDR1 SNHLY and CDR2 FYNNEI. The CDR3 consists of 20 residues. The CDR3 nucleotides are TGTGCCAGTACGGGCTTACCGGGACTAGCGGGAGAGAGCTCCTACAATGAGCAGTTCTTC. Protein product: CASTGLPGLAGESSYNEQFF.

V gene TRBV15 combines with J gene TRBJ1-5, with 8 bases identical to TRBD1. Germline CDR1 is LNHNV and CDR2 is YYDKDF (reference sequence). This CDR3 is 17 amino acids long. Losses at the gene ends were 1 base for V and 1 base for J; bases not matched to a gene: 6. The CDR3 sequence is CATSRAGTGMSNQPQHF. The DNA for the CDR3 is TGTGCCACCAGCAGAGCTGGGACAGGTATGAGCAATCAGCCCCAGCATTTT.

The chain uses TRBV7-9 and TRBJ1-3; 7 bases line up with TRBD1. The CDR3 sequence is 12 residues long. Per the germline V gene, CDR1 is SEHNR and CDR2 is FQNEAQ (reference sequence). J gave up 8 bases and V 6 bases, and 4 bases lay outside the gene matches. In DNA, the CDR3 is TGTGCCAGCAGTTCGGACAGGTACACCATATATTTT. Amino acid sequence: CASSSDRYTIYF. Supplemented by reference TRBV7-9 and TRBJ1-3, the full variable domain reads DTGVSQNPRHKITKRGQNVTFRCDPISEHNRLYWYRQTLGQGPEFLTYFQNEAQLEKSRLLSDRFSAERPKGSFSTLEIQRTEQGDSAMYLCASSSDRYTIYFGEGSWLTVV.

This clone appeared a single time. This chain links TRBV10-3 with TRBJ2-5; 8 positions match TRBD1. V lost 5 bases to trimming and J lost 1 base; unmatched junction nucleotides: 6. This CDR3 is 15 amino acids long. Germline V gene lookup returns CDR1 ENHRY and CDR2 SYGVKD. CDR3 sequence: CAISPSTGAQETQYF. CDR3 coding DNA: TGTGCCATCAGTCCGTCGACAGGGGCCCAAGAGACCCAGTACTTC.